These 21 T cell receptor beta chains were sequenced from one sample in a study of cytomegalovirus exposure and HLA in healthy donors. 60 Vbeta and 13 Jbeta primers were used in PCR. TCRdb's copy holds only in-frame clones and misses some; the assay was immunoSEQ multiplex PCR. The sample carries 100,000 to 150,000 clones, about 11% recorded once. The sequenced sample was PBMCs. These receptors all stem from a young woman in good health and CMV-seropositive.

The genes are TRBV6-6 and TRBJ1-4; no firm D call. Germline CDR1 and CDR2: MNHNY and SVGAGI (reference sequence). Between the trimmed V and J ends, which lost 8 bases and 4 bases, there was a span of 11 bases. The CDR3 is made up of 13 amino acids. The chain's CDR3 is CASQEPINEKLFF. CDR3 DNA: TGTGCCAGCCAAGAGCCTATTAATGAAAAACTGTTTTTT.

This clone occurred a few times. The CDR3 sequence is CASRTSLNEQFF. The CDR3 region has the DNA TGTGCCAGCCGGACTAGCCTTAATGAGCAGTTCTTC. V and J are TRBV27 and TRBJ2-1, with 8 bases matching TRBD2. Germline CDR1 reads MNHEY; CDR2 reads SMNVEV (reference sequence). J gave up 7 bases and V 8 bases, and 4 bases lay outside the gene matches. CDR3 length: 12 residues.

This sequence joins TRBV15 and TRBJ2-7; unclear D gene. This CDR3 has 12 amino acids. Germline V gene data show CDR1 as LNHNV and CDR2 as YYDKDF (reference sequence). The ends were cut back, 5 bases at V and 4 bases at J, with 9 bases in the middle. The CDR3 nucleotides read TGTGCCACCAGCCAGACAAGTTACGAGCAGTACTTC. Translating it yields CATSQTSYEQYF.

This clone has only a few counts. The chain couples TRBV11-2 to TRBJ2-7, with 8 positions matching TRBD2. Looked up from germline, CDR1 is SGHAT and CDR2 is FQNNGV. This CDR3 spans 19 amino acids. The junction had 20 bases not matched to a gene; V was cut back by 4 bases and J by 3 bases. The CDR3 spells CASSSGALRSGSDIYEQYF. CDR3 DNA: TGTGCCAGCAGCTCTGGAGCTTTGAGGAGCGGGAGCGATATCTACGAGCAGTACTTC.

The rearrangement uses TRBV29-1 and TRBJ1-1; D call uncertain. Deletions cut 4 bases from V and 0 bases from J, with 6 bases between. The CDR3 spans 12 residues. Looked up from germline, CDR1 is SQVTM and CDR2 is ANQGSEA. CDR3 residues: CSVGLMNTEAFF. The CDR3 DNA reads TGCAGCGTTGGACTGATGAACACTGAAGCTTTCTTT.

This clone came up a few times. The V and J genes are TRBV7-8 and TRBJ2-1; D call uncertain. This CDR3 has 12 amino acids. Trimming pared 1 base from V and 10 bases from J, leaving 8 bases between. The germline V gene encodes CDR1 SGHVS and CDR2 FQNEAQ. The CDR3 sequence is CASSLGSFEQFF. The CDR3 DNA reads TGTGCCAGCAGCTTAGGTAGCTTCGAGCAGTTCTTC.

This clone was found a few times. This rearrangement joins TRBV5-4 to TRBJ2-1; maybe TRBD2 (5 bases). CDR1 and CDR2 (germline): SGHNT, YYREEE (reference sequence). Trimming took off 0 bases at V and 8 bases at J, with 6 bases between the two ends. The CDR3 has 12 amino acids. The CDR3 DNA follows: TGTGCCAGCAGCTTGGGAGGGTATGAGCAGTTCTTC. Amino acid sequence: CASSLGGYEQFF.

This clone came up a few times. The chain couples TRBV6-5 to TRBJ1-1, with D possibly TRBD1 on 5 matching bases. With 7 bases removed from V and 1 base from J, the gap between germline ends came to 13 bases. This CDR3 has 14 residues. CDR1 and CDR2 (germline): MNHEY, SVGAGI. The CDR3 region is CASIRHGQNTEAFF. CDR3 sequence (DNA): TGTGCCAGCATTAGACACGGACAGAACACTGAAGCTTTCTTT.

This chain links TRBV9 with TRBJ2-1; 10 bases agree with TRBD2. Germline assignment: CDR1 SGDLS and CDR2 YYNGEE. The ends lost 4 bases at V and 5 bases at J; junction bases unmatched: 3. CDR3 length: 14 amino acids. The CDR3 sequence: CASSPGLADNEQFF. The CDR3 DNA sequence: TGTGCCAGCAGCCCCGGACTAGCGGACAATGAGCAGTTCTTC.

The chain is built from TRBV29-1 and TRBJ1-5; D is possibly TRBD1 (5 bases). Trimming stripped 4 bases from V and 6 bases from J, with 13 bases between. Germline V gene data show CDR1 as SQVTM and CDR2 as ANQGSEA. The length of the CDR3 is 13 residues. CDR3 loop: CSVVGREGQPQHF. CDR3 DNA: TGCAGCGTTGTGGGCAGGGAAGGTCAGCCCCAGCATTTT.

This clone has just a few counts. The chain employs TRBV4-1 and TRBJ1-2; a weak D match, TRBD1 (5 bases). Trimming took 0 bases from V and 8 from J, leaving 22 bases between them. CDR1 is MGHRA, CDR2 YSYEKL, per germline. The CDR3 has 17 residues. The CDR3 DNA reads TGCGCCAGCAGCCAAGACCTAGGTTTTATAAGGGGCTGGGGCTACACCTTC. The encoded protein is CASSQDLGFIRGWGYTF.

A few counts support this clone. The chain couples TRBV27 to TRBJ2-7, with a weak D call TRBD2 (6 bases). In germline, CDR1 is MNHEY, CDR2 SMNVEV (reference sequence). The V end lost 6 bases, the J end lost 4 bases, and 16 bases lay between the germline ends. This CDR3 is 14 amino acids long. CDR3 nucleotides: TGTGCCAGCAGCTCCCTGGGGGGAGGTTACGAGCAGTACTTC. This gives the protein CASSSLGGGYEQYF.

This clone has only a few counts. The CDR3 here is CASSLLAGPPYEQYF. The CDR3 DNA reads as TGTGCCAGCAGCTTATTGGCGGGACCTCCCTACGAGCAGTACTTC. This chain uses TRBV7-3 with TRBJ2-7; D possibly corresponds to TRBD2 (6 bases). Trimming pared 2 bases from V and 2 bases from J, leaving 13 bases between. This CDR3 region has 15 residues. Germline-derived CDR1 and CDR2 are SGHTA and FQGTGA.

This clone was picked up a small number of times. The chain employs TRBV28 and TRBJ2-2, with 9 positions matching TRBD1. CDR1 MDHEN and CDR2 SYDVKM come from the germline V gene. J was trimmed by 0 bases and V by 11 bases; bases with no gene match: 13. The CDR3 runs to 17 residues. This chain's CDR3 is CAGGTGPWRPNTGELFF. CDR3 sequence (DNA): TGTGCCGGAGGGACAGGGCCCTGGCGACCGAACACCGGGGAGCTGTTTTTT.

The V gene is TRBV10-3, the J gene TRBJ2-7; TRBD2 aligns across 7 bases. Unmatched junction bases numbered 10, after V lost 10 bases and J lost 4 bases. Germline CDR1 ENHRY, CDR2 SYGVKD. The CDR3 runs 13 residues. The DNA of the CDR3 is TGTGCCACCTCTTGGGGGGAGGGTTACGAGCAGTACTTC. Its protein is CATSWGEGYEQYF.

This clone was detected a few times. V usage is TRBV4-1 and J usage is TRBJ2-3; possibly TRBD2 for D (5 bases). Trimming removed 1 base at V and 1 base at J, with 9 bases between. The CDR3 covers 15 residues. The germline CDR1 and CDR2 sequences are MGHRA and YSYEKL. The CDR3 DNA reads TGCGCCAGCAGCCAAGGGGGAGTCGGCACAGATACGCAGTATTTT. Amino acids: CASSQGGVGTDTQYF.

This clone was seen a handful of times. The J gene is TRBJ2-2, the V gene TRBV29-1; the D gene is possibly TRBD2 (5 bases). The CDR3 contains 14 residues. Trimming cost V 7 bases and J 1 base, with 13 bases left between them. The germline V gene has CDR1 SQVTM and CDR2 ANQGSEA. The CDR3 coding sequence is TGCAGCGCCCTGGGTAGCGAGAACACCGGGGAGCTGTTTTTT. This encodes CSALGSENTGELFF.

CDR3 sequence reads: CASSALTVVPEQYF. The DNA for the CDR3 is TGTGCCAGCTCCGCCTTAACGGTAGTCCCCGAGCAGTACTTC. The chain is built from TRBV11-2 and TRBJ2-7; the D is unclear. Trimming left V 8 bases short and J 6 bases short, with 20 bases between. The CDR3 is 14 residues long. CDR1 SGHAT and CDR2 FQNNGV come from the germline V gene.

Only a few counts were recorded for this clone. The genes are TRBV7-9 and TRBJ1-1; weak D call: TRBD1 (6 bases). V was shortened by 6 bases and J by 1 base, with 12 bases between the two germline ends. The CDR3 is 14 residues long. Germline V gives CDR1 SEHNR, CDR2 FQNEAQ (reference sequence). CDR3 sequence reads: CASRVDRSNTEAFF. The CDR3 DNA reads TGTGCCAGCAGAGTGGACAGATCGAACACTGAAGCTTTCTTT.

This clone occurred a few times. The gene calls are TRBV19 and TRBJ1-5; D possibly corresponds to TRBD1 (6 bases). CDR1 is LNHDA, CDR2 SQIVND, per germline (reference sequence). This CDR3 has 11 residues. V lost 5 bases and J 7 bases, leaving 6 bases between the germline ends. The CDR3 DNA follows: TGTGCCAGTAGTGGGGGCCAGCCCCAGCATTTT. Its protein product is CASSGGQPQHF.

This clone has more than one count but fewer than ten. The chain is built from TRBV30 and TRBJ1-2; D call uncertain. Trimming took 0 bases from V and 3 from J, leaving 8 bases between them. The CDR3 has 13 amino acids. Germline V gene lookup returns CDR1 GTSNPN and CDR2 SVGIG (reference sequence). The DNA of the CDR3 is TGTGCCTGGAGTGTAGTCGGAGACTATGGCTACACCTTC. It codes for CAWSVVGDYGYTF. Variable domain in full (rest from reference TRBV30 and TRBJ1-2): SQTIHQWPATLVQPVGSPLSLECTVEGTSNPNLYWYRQAAGRGLQLLFYSVGIGQISSEVPQNLSASRPQDRQFILSSKKLLLSDSGFYLCAWSVVGDYGYTFGSGTRLTVV.